This TCR beta chain appears in the sequencing data of a study of cytomegalovirus exposure and HLA in healthy donors. Study observations and caveats: Specific recognition of CMV antigens was confirmed in vitro for three chains (all CMV-associated). The study flagged 150 to 200 TCR beta chains as cytomegalovirus-associated. Available immune exposure information covered CMV serostatus only.

The V gene lost 3 bases and the J gene lost 0 bases, with 9 bases spanning the gap. The CDR3 runs to 15 residues. Germline values: CDR1 SGHAT, CDR2 FQNNGV. On this clone itself: The antigen remains undetermined.

Vbeta (60) and Jbeta (13) primers were used in the PCR. The repertoire was sequenced with immunoSEQ multiplex PCR; TCRdb's copy has only in-frame clones and lacks some. This sample has about 130,000 clones, with 77% found just once. The sample comprised PBMCs. The chain joins TRBV11-2 to TRBJ1-3; D possibly corresponds to TRBD1 (5 bases). This receptor was identified in a middle-aged woman in good health and CMV-seropositive. The CDR3 reads CASSLTASSGNTIYF. Here the CDR3 DNA reads TGTGCCAGCAGCTTGACAGCGAGCTCTGGAAACACCATATATTTT. Filled out from reference TRBV11-2 and TRBJ1-3, the complete variable domain reads EAGVAQSPRYKIIEKRQSVAFWCNPISGHATLYWYQQILGQGPKLLIQFQNNGVVDDSQLPKDRFSAERLKGVDSTLKIQPAKLEDSAVYLCASSLTASSGNTIYFGEGSWLTVV.